Reported below is one T cell receptor beta chain. This record comes from a study of cytotoxic CD8 clonotypes in ibrutinib-treated CLL. In the study overall: Patient counts were around 12 relapsed/refractory, roughly 15 treatment-naive and about 18 IGHV unmutated. Specimens for response were gathered following a median about a year of therapy, spanning 6 to 36.

Germline CDR1 is SEHNR and CDR2 is FQNEAQ (reference sequence). Trimming stripped 6 bases from V and 0 bases from J, with 9 bases between. The CDR3 totals 13 residues. The repertoire was sequenced with immunoSEQ multiplex PCR; TCRdb's copy has only in-frame clones and lacks some. The table records about 89,000 clones, approximately 80% of them present only once. The sample was PBMCs, taken after 12 months of ibrutinib treatment. The sequence was obtained from a human donor with chronic lymphocytic leukemia. The chain carries TRBV7-9 and TRBJ2-7; D remains unclear. The CDR3 protein is CASSPSGSYEQYF. Written as DNA, the CDR3 is TGTGCCAGCAGTCCCTCCGGCTCCTACGAGCAGTACTTC.